This paragraph covers one TCR beta chain sequence. What it recognizes is unknown. The entry originates in a study of vaccination and CD4 T cells after COVID-19. Across the study: For each participant, vaccination comprised two doses of either the BNT162b2 or the mRNA-1273 vaccine.

The CDR3 is 16 amino acids. V was pared by 6 bases and J by 0 bases, with 9 bases of the junction left unmatched. Germline values: CDR1 ENHRY, CDR2 SYGVKD. Sequencing of cultured CD4+ T cell DNA used the Oncomine TCR Beta short-read assay. TCRdb fed the PCR reads into MiXCR, producing one record per CDR3 protein. This sample has fewer than 20,000 distinct CDR3 sequences, with roughly two fifths found just once. This sample's treatment: approximately nine-day PBMC culture with coronavirus spike peptide pools or control peptides (ViraFEST assay). The receptor was derived from a human donor who had recovered from COVID-19. The chain is built from TRBV10-3 and TRBJ2-7, with 9 positions matching TRBD1. The starting material was CD4+ T cells from blood, cultured in vitro, obtained before SARS-CoV-2 vaccination. The CDR3 nucleotides are TGTGCCATCAGAACCGGGACAGGGTTTGGCTCCTACGAGCAGTACTTC. Protein: CAIRTGTGFGSYEQYF.